These 8 T cell receptor beta chains were sequenced from one sample in a study of vaccination effects on CD4 cells after COVID-19. TCRdb's table, derived via immunoSEQ multiplex PCR, lists solely in-frame clones and lacks some. The sample gives some 30,000 clones, 74% of which show up once; 14% to 15% is in the top ten. The culture ran for around 10 days before CD4+ T cells were isolated. The participants, recipients of two vaccine doses, got either BNT162b2 or mRNA-1273. Their antigens remain unidentified. Here the sequenced sample was CD4+ T cells from PBMCs cultured without peptide, taken after COVID-19 vaccination. The origin of the receptors is a human donor who received a COVID-19 vaccine.

This clone was seen just once. The CDR3 loop is CASSQTLTGKQPQHF. The CDR3, as DNA: TGTGCCAGCAGCCAAACTCTTACAGGAAAACAGCCCCAGCATTTT. The chain links TRBV3-1 (or the pseudogene TRBV3-2) to TRBJ1-5; weak D call: TRBD1 (5 bases). Between the trimmed V and J ends, which lost 2 bases and 7 bases, there was a span of 15 bases. The germline gives CDR1 LGHDT, CDR2 YNNKEL (reference sequence). This CDR3 has 15 residues.

The rearrangement uses TRBV20-1 and TRBJ2-7; TRBD1 or TRBD2 may be the D gene (5 bases each). Germline V gene lookup returns CDR1 DFQATT and CDR2 SNEGSKA (reference sequence). CDR3 size: 13 residues. V was cut by 3 bases and J by 3 bases, with 12 bases left in between. The CDR3 protein is CSASGGRGYEQYF. DNA for the CDR3: TGCAGTGCTAGTGGGGGACGAGGCTACGAGCAGTACTTC.

The chain combines TRBV5-1 with TRBJ2-7; no firm D call. This CDR3 is built from 15 residues. With 1 base removed from V and 2 bases from J, the gap between germline ends came to 13 bases. Germline V gene sequence: CDR1 SGHRS, CDR2 YFSETQ. This CDR3 is CASSLNRAFTYEQYF. The CDR3 DNA sequence: TGCGCCAGCAGCTTGAACCGGGCCTTTACCTACGAGCAGTACTTC. Full variable domain (missing parts from reference TRBV5-1 and TRBJ2-7): KAGVTQTPRYLIKTRGQQVTLSCSPISGHRSVSWYQQTPGQGLQFLFEYFSETQRNKGNFPGRFSGRQFSNSRSEMNVSTLELGDSALYLCASSLNRAFTYEQYFGPGTRLTVT.

V usage is TRBV28 and J usage is TRBJ1-2, with a tentative D call TRBD1 (6 bases). Trimming left V 5 bases short and J 4 bases short, with 17 bases between. Germline-derived CDR1 and CDR2 are MDHEN and SYDVKM. The CDR3 sequence is 15 residues long. CDR3 residues: CASSPGRGGVYGYTF. CDR3 coding DNA: TGTGCCAGCAGTCCGGGAAGGGGGGGGGTCTATGGCTACACCTTC.

The J gene is TRBJ2-3, the V gene TRBV7-9; maybe TRBD2 (5 bases). V lost 2 bases and J lost 11, with 17 bases in between. The CDR3 extends over 14 amino acids. CDR1 is SEHNR and CDR2 is FQNEAQ in the germline V gene (reference sequence). CDR3: CASSLNAMFEGQYF. CDR3 in DNA: TGTGCCAGCAGCTTAAATGCCATGTTCGAGGGGCAGTATTTT.

The genes are TRBV10-3 and TRBJ1-6; maybe TRBD1 (5 bases). The V and J ends lost 7 bases and 7 bases respectively, with 11 bases between them. This CDR3 spans 13 amino acids. Germline values: CDR1 ENHRY, CDR2 SYGVKD. The DNA of the CDR3 is TGTGCCATCACGGGGACGATCAATTCACCCCTCCACTTT. This gives the protein CAITGTINSPLHF.

The chain is built from TRBV9 and TRBJ1-2; 7 bases map to TRBD1. The CDR3 length is 15 residues. V gave up 3 bases and J gave up 0 bases; unmatched junction bases: 5. CDR1 and CDR2 (germline): SGDLS, YYNGEE. Here the CDR3 DNA reads TGTGCCAGCAGCGCGCAAGGGGGCTCTAACTATGGCTACACCTTC. This encodes CASSAQGGSNYGYTF.

In regard to this clone: Other DNA sequences of this sample code for an identical CDR3. The V gene is TRBV15, the J gene TRBJ2-3; D might be TRBD1 or TRBD2, each matching 6 bases. The CDR3 runs to 16 residues. Looked up from germline, CDR1 is LNHNV and CDR2 is YYDKDF (reference sequence). V was shortened by 0 bases and J by 3 bases, with 13 bases between the two germline ends. CDR3 amino acids: CATSRDTGARTDTQYF. The CDR3 region has the DNA TGTGCCACCAGCAGAGATACGGGGGCAAGGACAGATACGCAGTATTTT.